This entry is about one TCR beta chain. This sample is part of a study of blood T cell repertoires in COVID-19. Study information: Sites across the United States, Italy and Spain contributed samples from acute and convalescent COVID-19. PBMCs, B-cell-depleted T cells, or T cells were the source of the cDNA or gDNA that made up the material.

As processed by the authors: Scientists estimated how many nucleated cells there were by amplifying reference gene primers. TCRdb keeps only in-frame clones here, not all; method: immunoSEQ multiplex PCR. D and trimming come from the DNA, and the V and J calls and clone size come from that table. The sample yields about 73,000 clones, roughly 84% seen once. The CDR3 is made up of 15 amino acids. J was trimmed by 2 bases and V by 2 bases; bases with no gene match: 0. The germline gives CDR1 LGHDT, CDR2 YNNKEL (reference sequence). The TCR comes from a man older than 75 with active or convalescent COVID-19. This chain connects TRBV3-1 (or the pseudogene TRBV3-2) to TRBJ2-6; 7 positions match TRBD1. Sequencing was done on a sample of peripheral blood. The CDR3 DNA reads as TGTGCCAGCAGCCAACAGGGGGCTGGGGCCAACGTCCTGACTTTC. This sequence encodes CASSQQGAGANVLTF.